This is a list of T cell receptor beta chains from one sample in a study of shared clonotypes between healthy human individuals. This table comes from immunoSEQ multiplex PCR, and its TCRdb copy is limited to in-frame clones, with some not included. The sample includes hundreds of thousands of clones, 85% to 95% of them seen just once. Sequencing input: naive CD8+ T cells sorted from blood. The receptor set was obtained from a woman younger than 45 in good health. Both conserved end residues are part of each CDR3. Fields, in order: V gene, J gene, clone size, CDR3 protein. For some rows the clone size is stated as once, few or many, or as a class when expanded; others skip it.

V gene: TRBV10-3; J gene: TRBJ2-5; clone size: -; CDR3 protein: CAISDNSGTEQETQYF
V gene: TRBV15; J gene: TRBJ1-5; clone size: -; CDR3 protein: CATSRDLGYQPQHF
V gene: TRBV10-1; J gene: TRBJ2-1; clone size: -; CDR3 protein: CASSESGTSGSNRVLNEQFF
V gene: TRBV28; J gene: TRBJ2-7; clone size: few; CDR3 protein: CASSFHQGISDEQYF
V gene: TRBV4-2; J gene: TRBJ2-7; clone size: -; CDR3 protein: CASSQDLWEGSYEQYF
V gene: TRBV9; J gene: TRBJ2-7; clone size: -; CDR3 protein: CASSPWDRVDSYEQYF
V gene: TRBV5-4; J gene: TRBJ1-2; clone size: -; CDR3 protein: CASSLDANYGYTF
V gene: TRBV27; J gene: TRBJ1-5; clone size: -; CDR3 protein: CASSYTGSNQPQHF
V gene: TRBV4-1; J gene: TRBJ2-1; clone size: once; CDR3 protein: CASSRYPWREATYNEQFF
V gene: TRBV6-6; J gene: -; clone size: once; CDR3 protein: CASSYSGGEQYF
V gene: TRBV29-1; J gene: TRBJ2-1; clone size: once; CDR3 protein: CSVEPSYSEQFF
V gene: TRBV11-2; J gene: TRBJ1-1; clone size: -; CDR3 protein: CASSSRRGDTEAFF
V gene: TRBV28; J gene: TRBJ2-1; clone size: -; CDR3 protein: CASSFSRGSSYNEQFF
V gene: TRBV23-1; J gene: TRBJ2-3; clone size: -; CDR3 protein: CASSQRPGRITDTQYF
V gene: TRBV7-9; J gene: TRBJ2-1; clone size: -; CDR3 protein: CASRGTSGISYNEQFF
V gene: TRBV29-1; J gene: TRBJ1-5; clone size: -; CDR3 protein: CSVETGGGNQPQHF
V gene: TRBV29-1; J gene: TRBJ2-1; clone size: -; CDR3 protein: CSLIGGPYNEQFF
V gene: TRBV25-1; J gene: TRBJ2-5; clone size: -; CDR3 protein: CASSSWTSGSSETQYF
V gene: TRBV27; J gene: TRBJ2-2; clone size: -; CDR3 protein: CASRPGVGSGELFF
V gene: TRBV10-2; J gene: TRBJ2-7; clone size: once; CDR3 protein: CASSDLYEQYF
V gene: TRBV9; J gene: TRBJ1-1; clone size: -; CDR3 protein: CASSVGGSTEAFF
V gene: TRBV15; J gene: TRBJ2-5; clone size: -; CDR3 protein: CATSSAGWQETQYF
V gene: TRBV2; J gene: TRBJ2-3; clone size: -; CDR3 protein: CASSEPRVTSTDTQYF
V gene: TRBV27; J gene: TRBJ2-5; clone size: -; CDR3 protein: CASSSPAGTGVLEQYF
V gene: TRBV27; J gene: TRBJ2-7; clone size: -; CDR3 protein: CASSLGAGGGGEQYF